The T cell receptor beta chain described here comes from a study of tissue T cells after allogeneic stem cell transplantation. Study background: Pathologist H&E review favored samples with visible lymphocytes for sequencing among multiple samples.

Unmatched junction bases numbered 4, after V lost 7 bases and J lost 7 bases. Germline CDR1 reads SGDLS; CDR2 reads YYNGEE. The CDR3 has 12 residues. This table comes from immunoSEQ multiplex PCR, and its TCRdb copy is limited to in-frame clones, with some not included. The data contain 6,000 to 8,000 clones, about two thirds of them singletons. Non-transplant comparator patients with other cancers had at least five gastrointestinal samples and no known gastrointestinal disease. This sequence was found in a woman aged 18-49 years with breast cancer. This specimen was tissue from the stomach, taken at autopsy. The chain is built from TRBV9 and TRBJ1-2; 10 nucleotides agree with TRBD1. The CDR3 region is CASAGQGVGYTF. In nucleotides, the CDR3 is TGTGCCAGCGCTGGACAGGGGGTTGGCTACACCTTC.